These 13 T cell receptor beta chains share one sample of origin, sequenced in a study of cytomegalovirus exposure and HLA in healthy donors. Measured with immunoSEQ multiplex PCR; TCRdb has only the in-frame clones, and not every one. In the table there are fewer than 150,000 clones, around four fifths of which are singletons. The sample comprised PBMCs. The receptors come from a man aged 30-40 years in good health and CMV-seropositive.

This chain connects TRBV10-3 to TRBJ2-6; maybe TRBD2 (5 bases). Trimming removed 4 bases from V and 12 bases from J, with 16 bases in between. Germline V lookup: CDR1 ENHRY, CDR2 SYGVKD. The length of the CDR3 is 14 residues. For the CDR3, the DNA is TGTGCCATCAGTGCCTCATCCCCGGGAAGCGTCCTGACTTTC. This encodes CAISASSPGSVLTF.

V usage is TRBV7-9 and J usage is TRBJ2-2, with a tentative D call TRBD2 (6 bases). Germline values: CDR1 SEHNR, CDR2 FQNEAQ (reference sequence). The CDR3 is 16 amino acids. Trimming took off 5 bases at V and 0 bases at J, with 13 bases between the two ends. The CDR3: CASSDLGGSNTGELFF. CDR3 in DNA: TGTGCCAGCAGCGACCTGGGGGGTTCGAACACCGGGGAGCTGTTTTTT. The full variable domain, with the rest looked up from reference TRBV7-9 and TRBJ2-2, is DTGVSQNPRHKITKRGQNVTFRCDPISEHNRLYWYRQTLGQGPEFLTYFQNEAQLEKSRLLSDRFSAERPKGSFSTLEIQRTEQGDSAMYLCASSDLGGSNTGELFFGEGSRLTVL.

The rearrangement joins TRBV11-2 to TRBJ1-2; 7 bases match TRBD1. The CDR3 loop spans 16 amino acids. Germline values: CDR1 SGHAT, CDR2 FQNNGV. J was trimmed by 4 bases and V by 6 bases; bases with no gene match: 14. For the CDR3, the DNA is TGTGCCAGCAGACCGACAAAGGGGGCTGGTATCTATGGCTACACCTTC. Its protein product is CASRPTKGAGIYGYTF. The full variable domain, with the rest looked up from reference TRBV11-2 and TRBJ1-2, is EAGVAQSPRYKIIEKRQSVAFWCNPISGHATLYWYQQILGQGPKLLIQFQNNGVVDDSQLPKDRFSAERLKGVDSTLKIQPAKLEDSAVYLCASRPTKGAGIYGYTFGSGTRLTVV.

V is TRBV27 and J is TRBJ2-6; possible D gene TRBD1, 6 bases. This CDR3 has 17 amino acids. CDR1 is MNHEY and CDR2 is SMNVEV in the germline V gene (reference sequence). Between the trimmed V and J ends, which lost 7 bases and 0 bases, there was a span of 16 bases. The CDR3 region has the DNA TGTGCCAGCATGAACAGGGTGGTCCCCTCTGGGGCCAACGTCCTGACTTTC. It yields the protein CASMNRVVPSGANVLTF.

The V and J genes are TRBV29-1 and TRBJ2-7; 9 nucleotides align to TRBD1. Per the germline V gene, CDR1 is SQVTM and CDR2 is ANQGSEA. V lost 6 bases and J lost 2; bases outside the gene matches: 14. This CDR3 contains 16 residues. The CDR3 region is CSVQGARDRATYEQYF. CDR3 DNA: TGCAGCGTCCAGGGGGCTCGGGACAGGGCCACCTACGAGCAGTACTTC.

This clone came up many times. The chain has TRBV11-2 and TRBJ1-6; possibly TRBD1 for D (5 bases). This CDR3 has 16 amino acids. Germline values: CDR1 SGHAT, CDR2 FQNNGV. V gave up 3 bases and J gave up 6 bases, with 15 bases separating them. DNA for the CDR3: TGTGCCAGCAGCTTCGGGTGGGCAGGGTTTAATTCACCCCTCCACTTT. Amino acids: CASSFGWAGFNSPLHF.

The V and J genes are TRBV7-6 and TRBJ2-7, with TRBD2 matching 8 bases. Germline V gene lookup returns CDR1 SGHVS and CDR2 FNYEAQ. J lost 6 bases, V lost 4 bases, and 8 bases had no gene match. CDR3 length equals 14 residues. Written as DNA, the CDR3 is TGTGCCAGCAGCTCCTCCGGGACTAGAGGCGAGCAGTACTTC. Translation gives CASSSSGTRGEQYF.

The rearrangement uses TRBV6-5 and TRBJ1-2; 10 bases match TRBD1. The CDR3 runs 16 residues. The junction had 12 bases not matched to a gene; V was cut back by 4 bases and J by 7 bases. Germline loops: CDR1 MNHEY, CDR2 SVGAGI. This CDR3 reads CASSLGQGIMYSGYTF. As DNA, the CDR3 is TGTGCCAGCAGTTTGGGACAGGGGATAATGTATAGTGGCTACACCTTC.

The chain couples TRBV7-9 to TRBJ2-3; a weak D match, TRBD1 (6 bases). The CDR3 totals 17 residues. Germline V gene data show CDR1 as SEHNR and CDR2 as FQNEAQ (reference sequence). Trimming left V 0 bases short and J 1 base short, with 14 bases between. As DNA, the CDR3 is TGTGCCAGCAGCTTAGCCTTTTCAGGGGCGCGCACAGATACGCAGTATTTT. Translating gives CASSLAFSGARTDTQYF.

There are a few counts of this clone. This sequence joins TRBV5-4 and TRBJ1-1, with 7 bases matching TRBD1. Germline V gene lookup returns CDR1 SGHNT and CDR2 YYREEE (reference sequence). CDR3 size: 15 residues. Trimming took 1 base from V and 4 from J; bases not matched to a gene: 7. This CDR3 is CASSLSTGVSTEAFF. DNA of the CDR3: TGTGCCAGCAGCTTGTCCACAGGGGTTAGCACTGAAGCTTTCTTT.

The chain couples TRBV5-6 to TRBJ2-5, with TRBD2 matching over 13 bases. Germline loops: CDR1 SGHDT, CDR2 YYEEEE. J was trimmed by 8 bases and V by 2 bases; bases with no gene match: 9. The CDR3 length is 16 residues. DNA for the CDR3: TGTGCCAGCAGCTTAGGGACTAGCGGGGCCAGAGGAACCCAGTACTTC. It encodes CASSLGTSGARGTQYF.

The rearrangement uses TRBV5-5 and TRBJ2-2; 9 nucleotides match TRBD1. The CDR3 runs to 16 residues. Germline V gene lookup returns CDR1 SGHKS and CDR2 YYEKEE (reference sequence). V lost 4 bases, J lost 4 bases, and 8 bases stayed unmatched. CDR3 in amino acids: CASSRPGQGSTGELFF. The CDR3 nucleotides are TGTGCCAGCAGCAGACCGGGACAGGGTAGCACCGGGGAGCTGTTTTTT.

The chain employs TRBV28 and TRBJ2-7; TRBD1 might be the D (6 bases). This CDR3 region has 11 residues. Trimming cost V 6 bases and J 4 bases, with 7 bases left between them. Germline V gives CDR1 MDHEN, CDR2 SYDVKM. This CDR3 reads CASSGQYEQYF. In DNA form, the CDR3 reads TGTGCCAGCAGCGGACAGTACGAGCAGTACTTC.